This TCR beta chain comes out of a study of CD8 T cells in Susac syndrome. The CDR3 is made up of 17 amino acids. The V gene end was trimmed by 5 bases and the J gene end by 0 bases; junction bases not matched to a gene: 8. Germline values: CDR1 SGHRS, CDR2 YFSETQ. Random-hexamer reverse transcription was applied to about 0.5 to 1 ug RNA. MiXCR, applied by TCRdb to the immunoSEQ multiplex PCR reads, yields one record per CDR3 protein. The sample holds roughly 130,000 distinct CDR3 sequences; roughly 94% are singletons and the top ten take over 0.1%. This clonotype was obtained from a human donor with multiple sclerosis. Material: CD4+ T cells from PBMCs. The V call is TRBV5-1, the J call TRBJ2-6; the match to TRBD1 covers 7 bases. The CDR3 sequence is CASRTGQAPSGANVLTF. The CDR3 region has the DNA TGCGCCAGCAGGACAGGGCAGGCCCCCTCTGGGGCCAACGTCCTGACTTTC.